This record looks at one T cell receptor beta chain sequence and its context. Which antigen it targets is not known. No base quality values were provided; no much bigger clone lies one nucleotide off. The TCR beta CDR3 regions were amplified from the RNA transcripts. The first round of RT-PCR for the TCR CDR3 was performed with the HTBI primer set and the Qiagen OneStep RT-PCR kit. Libraries were constructed in a second round of multiplex PCR, after which size selection and purification were performed. Sequencing of the libraries was done on an Illumina HiSeq2000 using paired-end 100 bp reads. The authors' analysis ran thus. SOAPnuke was used to process the raw data, throwing out any read that contained adapters or uncalled bases, had a mean Phred below 15, or lacked an exact constant-primer or identifier match. High-quality paired reads were merged using COPE v1.2.5, and each unique nucleotide sequence was defined as a clonotype. MiTCR v1.1 was used to align the clonotypes against IMGT TRBV, TRBD and TRBJ reference segments. Analysis was restricted to V-J combinations with a frequency above 0.0001, which covered about 99% of repertoires. A TCS score was defined as the ratio between F50 (clonal expansion) and ExV (chaos), using BLOSUM62-based TCRdist between CDR3 peptides within each V-J. Welch's t-statistics and random forest reduced approximately 520 V-J features to 13, which were used in a naive Bayes classifier (R e1071). TCRdb trimmed public reads at Q25 via fastp, called clones via MiXCR and kept in-frame beta chains. Rows with a matching CDR3 protein are joined into one entry that keeps the most common DNA and genes. These V and J calls originate from TCRdb's pipeline instead of the authors' own analysis. The sample table contains 300,000 or so distinct CDR3 sequences; only one count was recorded for 15% to 20% of them. The top ten clones comprise 45% to 50% of the sample.

Graves' hyperthyroidism was defined as stable when no progression to ophthalmopathy occurred over 18 months of follow-up. Hyperthyroidism patients were newly diagnosed, had a disease duration of under 2 months, and were aged 18 to 65 years. The study excluded patients with uncontrolled infections, other autoimmune diseases, pregnancy or lactation. Diagnoses were established on the basis of clinical symptoms, serum thyroxine and TRAb, thyroid ultrasound, and orbital computed tomography. Ficoll-Paque density gradient centrifugation was used to isolate PBMCs from about 9.4 ml of fresh peripheral blood. Trizol reagent was used to extract total RNA, and RNA quality was then checked on an Agilent 2100 Bioanalyzer. This record comes from a study of T cells in Graves' hyperthyroidism and ophthalmopathy (dated by TCRdb to 2018 to 2020). A note on the overall study: Peripheral blood samples were taken at the time of initial diagnosis, prior to any treatment. Prospective prediction of ophthalmopathy was tested in an independent validation cohort of 18 to 20 hyperthyroidism patients and 17 patients who later progressed to ophthalmopathy. The 80 to 100 discovery patients were randomly divided into training and test sets at a 7:3 ratio. Once sampling was done, hyperthyroidism patients were given methimazole at a starting dose of 30 mg daily, whereas ophthalmopathy patients were given high-dose intravenous methylprednisolone. The paper reports TCR Vbeta CDR3 sequencing of roughly 140 peripheral blood samples: under 45 ophthalmopathy, under 85 hyperthyroidism and some 17 progressor patients. TCR V-J signatures able to tell the groups apart were searched for in a discovery cohort of about a hundred patients, of whom under 45 had Graves' ophthalmopathy and roughly 59 had stable Graves' hyperthyroidism. Thyroid tissue and blood T-cell repertoires from roughly six Graves' hyperthyroidism patients were also compared in the study. Results and caveats for the whole study, not just this receptor: Blood samples also contained most of the expanded thyroid clonotypes (frequency above 0.001), which suggests that blood repertoires may reflect thyroid immune responses. A 13 V-J signature model separated ophthalmopathy from stable hyperthyroidism, with over 85% sensitivity and 81.08% specificity in cross-validation and 80%/75% in testing. During validation, the model predicted progression to ophthalmopathy a median of about 5.9 months ahead of onset, with around 65% sensitivity and roughly 72% specificity. Sample size was not statistically predetermined, and investigators were not blinded to group allocation.

Taken from the germline V gene (reference sequence), the CDR1 and CDR2 loops are DFQATT and SNEGSKA. The junction shows trimming of 5 bases on V and 1 base on J, and the gene matches do not reach 9 bases of it. The CDR3 covers 16 residues, taking in both the cysteine and the phenylalanine. Only the CDR3 DNA stays, 48 bases, in frame from base 1. The source material was blood. The source is a woman between 50 and 59 years old with Graves' hyperthyroidism. The chain was built from TRBV20-1 and TRBJ2-1, with 9 bases aligning to TRBD1. At the DNA level, the sequence is TGCAGTGCTTGGTCCCTGACAGGGGGGTCCTACAATGAGCAGTTCTTC. It translates to CSAWSLTGGSYNEQFF.